These T cell receptor beta chains were read from a single sample in a study of blood T cell repertoires in COVID-19. Produced via immunoSEQ multiplex PCR; TCRdb's table is partial and in-frame only. The table records roughly 100,000 clones, approximately 80% of them present only once. Sequenced: peripheral blood. All receptors derive from a human donor in a cohort sampled during active COVID-19. The CDR3 runs from the conserved cysteine through the conserved F or W. D genes are given only for firm matches. Where a row states a size, it is once, few, many or the class of an expanded clone; other rows omit it.

TRBV9	.	.	TRBJ1-1	TGTGCCAGCAGCGTAGGACAAGGAGGGACTGAAGCTTTCTTT	CASSVGQGGTEAFF
TRBV10-3	TRBD2	.	TRBJ2-1	TGTGCCATCAGTGGACTAGCGGGGGCCGGGGATGAGCAGTTCTTC	CAISGLAGAGDEQFF
TRBV7-9	.	.	TRBJ2-6	TGTGCCAGCAGCTCGCAGGGCGCCCGCACTGGGGCCAACGTCCTGACTTTC	CASSSQGARTGANVLTF
TRBV5-1	TRBD2	.	TRBJ2-2	TGCGCCAGCAGCTTGCGGACTAGCGGGGCGAACACCGGGGAGCTGTTTTTT	CASSLRTSGANTGELFF
TRBV21-1	.	.	TRBJ1-2	TGTGCCAGCAGCAAAGACACGGGGACAGGGGCGATCCACCGTCCTAACTATGGCTACACCTTC	CASSKDTGTGAIHRPNYGYTF
TRBV5-1	TRBD1	.	TRBJ2-5	TGCGCCAGCAGCCCACGCCTCGACAGGGGGACCCAGTACTTC	CASSPRLDRGTQYF
TRBV27	TRBD1	once	TRBJ1-1	TGTGCCAGCAGTTTAGAGGCCAGGGGGCACACTGAAGCTTTCTTT	CASSLEARGHTEAFF
TRBV20-1	.	few	TRBJ1-2	TGCAGTGCTGGACATTGGGATGGCTACACCTTC	CSAGHWDGYTF
TRBV7-6	TRBD2	few	TRBJ2-2	TGTGCCAGCAGCTTAATGTCTGCGGGGGGGTTCACCGGGGAGCTGTTTTTT	CASSLMSAGGFTGELFF
TRBV10-3	.	.	TRBJ2-1	TGTGCCATCAGTGAGTTTCTCAGGGATCCCTACAATGAGCAGTTCTTC	CAISEFLRDPYNEQFF
TRBV6-5	.	.	TRBJ1-1	TGTGCCAGCGCCCAGGGGCCCAACACTGAAGCTTTCTTT	CASAQGPNTEAFF
TRBV5-1	TRBD2	many	TRBJ2-3	TGCGCCAGCAGCTTGGGTGGGACTAGCGGCACAGATACGCAGTATTTT	CASSLGGTSGTDTQYF
TRBV15	TRBD1	.	TRBJ1-2	TGTGCCACCAGCCGACGGGACAGCCTCCCTAACTATGGCTACACCTTC	CATSRRDSLPNYGYTF
TRBV9	.	once	TRBJ2-7	TGTGCCAGCAGCGTTGGACAGGTTCGGGGGGAGCAGTACTTC	CASSVGQVRGEQYF
TRBV5-4	TRBD1	.	TRBJ2-5	TGTGCCAGCAGCCACGGACAGGGGCGAGAGACCCAGTACTTC	CASSHGQGRETQYF
TRBV30	TRBD1	.	TRBJ1-2	TGTGCCTGGAGCACCGGCACAGGGGTGAATGGCTACACCTTC	CAWSTGTGVNGYTF
TRBV6-5	TRBD1	.	TRBJ2-2	TGTGCCAGCTTGGGACAGGGGGCATGGACCGGGGAGCTGTTTTTT	CASLGQGAWTGELFF
TRBV7-2	TRBD1	.	TRBJ2-1	TGTGCCAGCAGCGCACAGGGGGCCAATGAGCAGTTCTTC	CASSAQGANEQFF
TRBV9	.	.	TRBJ2-3	TGTGCCAGCAGCGAGGACTTCGCTACGCAGTATTTT	CASSEDFATQYF
TRBV29-1	TRBD1	.	TRBJ2-3	TGCAGCGGAGGGGGCCCAGATACGCAGTATTTT	CSGGGPDTQYF
TRBV4-2	TRBD1	.	TRBJ1-1	TGTGCCAGCAGCCCTTTGAGGACAGGGGGCACTGAAGCTTTCTTT	CASSPLRTGGTEAFF
TRBV2	TRBD1	.	TRBJ1-1	TGTGCCAGGACAGGGAAGGGCACTGAAGCTTTCTTT	CARTGKGTEAFF
TRBV19	.	.	TRBJ1-1	TGTGCCAGTAGTATTGGTAGTACGACAACTGAAGCTTTCTTT	CASSIGSTTTEAFF
TRBV2	.	once	TRBJ2-2	TGTGCCAGCAGAGCCGGGACACACAACACCGGGGAGCTGTTTTTT	CASRAGTHNTGELFF
TRBV5-6	TRBD1	.	TRBJ1-2	TGTGCCAGCAGCTCTCGGACAGGGGGCAAGGATGGCTACACCTTC	CASSSRTGGKDGYTF
TRBV5-6	TRBD2	.	TRBJ2-5	TGTGCCAGCAGCTCGTTTAGCGGGTACCAAGAGACCCAGTACTTC	CASSSFSGYQETQYF
TRBV7-6	TRBD1	few	TRBJ2-1	TGTGCCAGCAGCCCGTTTATAGGACAGGGACGCAATGAGCAGTTCTTC	CASSPFIGQGRNEQFF
TRBV3-1/TRBV3-2	.	.	TRBJ1-2	TGTGCCAGCAGCCAAGGGAGGGGAAGCTATGGCTACACCTTC	CASSQGRGSYGYTF
TRBV2	TRBD1	.	TRBJ1-1	TGTGCCAGCAGACTCCAGACAGGGGGGGACACTGAAGCTTTCTTT	CASRLQTGGDTEAFF
TRBV5-1	TRBD1	.	TRBJ2-1	TGCGCCAGCAGCATGACAGGGGGTAATGAGCAGTTCTTC	CASSMTGGNEQFF
TRBV2	TRBD2	.	TRBJ2-1	TGTGCCAGCAGCCCCGCAGCGGGGGGGGGTAATGAGCAGTTCTTC	CASSPAAGGGNEQFF
TRBV19	TRBD1	once	TRBJ1-5	TGTGCCAGCTTTACCGGGACAGGGCGCAATCAGCCCCAGCATTTT	CASFTGTGRNQPQHF
TRBV5-1	.	.	TRBJ2-1	TGCGCCAGCAGCCCTATGGGACTGAATTCCTACAATGAGCAGTTCTTC	CASSPMGLNSYNEQFF
TRBV5-6	.	.	TRBJ1-1	TGTGCCAGCAGCTATGAACAGGGCTCCAAGGGGGACACTGAAGCTTTCTTT	CASSYEQGSKGDTEAFF
TRBV5-5	TRBD1	once	TRBJ1-5	TGTGCCAGCAGCTTGACAGGGGAAGAGCCCCAGCATTTT	CASSLTGEEPQHF
TRBV10-3	.	.	TRBJ1-2	TGTGCCATCAGTGAGGAGGACATCCGGTTTGGCTACACCTTC	CAISEEDIRFGYTF
TRBV5-4	TRBD1	.	TRBJ2-1	TGTGCCAGCAGCCCCGGACAGGGGGCTACGTATGAGCAGTTCTTC	CASSPGQGATYEQFF
TRBV3-1/TRBV3-2	.	few	TRBJ1-6	TGTGCCAGCAGCCAAGTGACAGGCGGTTCACCCCTCCACTTT	CASSQVTGGSPLHF
TRBV6-5	.	.	TRBJ1-2	TGTGCCAGCAGCCCGGGACACCGAATGTATGGCTACACCTTC	CASSPGHRMYGYTF
TRBV4-2	TRBD2	.	TRBJ2-2	TGTGCCAGCAGCGAAAGTAGGGCTAGCGGGGGGGTTAGCACCGGGGAGCTGTTTTTT	CASSESRASGGVSTGELFF
TRBV7-9	TRBD1	few	TRBJ1-1	TGTGCCAGCAGCCCCCGGACAGGGGGAGGTACTGAAGCTTTCTTT	CASSPRTGGGTEAFF
TRBV18	.	.	TRBJ1-2	TGTGCCAGCTCACCCCCTGGAGGCGGCTATGGCTACACCTTC	CASSPPGGGYGYTF
TRBV19	TRBD1	.	TRBJ2-7	TGTGCCAGTACCGGGGGGGGACAGGGGTCCTATGAGCAGTACTTC	CASTGGGQGSYEQYF
TRBV5-1	.	few	TRBJ1-6	TGCGCCAGCAGCTTGCCCCCTGACAGATACCATAATTCACCCCTCCACTTT	CASSLPPDRYHNSPLHF
TRBV7-2	TRBD2	.	TRBJ2-1	TGTGCCACCCAGCGGGGGCCTTCCTACAATGAGCAGTTCTTC	CATQRGPSYNEQFF
TRBV7-2	TRBD2	.	TRBJ2-1	TGTGCCAGCAGCCTGGCCGGGACTAGCGGGGGGGCCCATGAGCAGTTCTTC	CASSLAGTSGGAHEQFF
TRBV5-4	TRBD1	few	TRBJ1-6	TGTGCCAGCAGCTCCGACAGGGATTCACCCCTCCACTTT	CASSSDRDSPLHF
TRBV18	.	.	TRBJ1-5	TGTGCCAGCTCACGGGAGTGGAATCAGCCCCAGCATTTT	CASSREWNQPQHF
TRBV11-3	TRBD2	.	TRBJ2-7	TGTGCCAGCACCAGAGGCGGGGGGGCTTCCTACGAGCAGTACTTC	CASTRGGGASYEQYF
TRBV27	.	.	TRBJ1-1	TGTGCCAGCAGTTTATCGCGCCCCGGGGGGAACACTGAAGCTTTCTTT	CASSLSRPGGNTEAFF
TRBV9	TRBD1	.	TRBJ1-3	TGTGCCAGCAGCCGGGCAGGGGGCGGAAACACCATATATTTT	CASSRAGGGNTIYF
TRBV15	.	.	TRBJ1-2	TGTGCCACCAGCAGAGATCAAAGCAGGGCTGGCTACACCTTC	CATSRDQSRAGYTF
TRBV5-8	.	.	TRBJ2-3	TGTGCCAGCAGCCGACAGGTGGATACGCAGTATTTT	CASSRQVDTQYF
TRBV5-6	TRBD1	.	TRBJ2-3	TGTGCCAGCAACAAGGCGAGGACAGGGATTACAGATACGCAGTATTTT	CASNKARTGITDTQYF
TRBV10-3	.	.	TRBJ1-5	TGTGCCATCAGTGAGTCCGAGGGCTCGAGCAATCAGCCCCAGCATTTT	CAISESEGSSNQPQHF